This TCR beta chain was captured by sequencing in a study of shared clonotypes between healthy human individuals. Assay used: immunoSEQ multiplex PCR; TCRdb lists only in-frame clones, some missing. The sample includes 2,100,000 or so clones, 90% to 97% seen only once; the top ten take roughly 0.13%. The sequence derives from a man aged 18 to 35 in good health. Input material: naive CD4+ T cells sorted from blood. Subset meaning: CD45RA+ positively selected.

The DNA of the CDR3 is TGTGCCAGCAGTGCTGGACAGATCTCCTACAATGAGCAGTTCTTC. Translation: CASSAGQISYNEQFF. The rearrangement links TRBV6-1 to TRBJ2-1; possibly TRBD1 for D (6 bases). CDR1 and CDR2 from the germline V gene are MNHNS and SASEGT. Trimming removed 4 bases from V and 0 bases from J, with 10 bases in between. The length of the CDR3 is 15 residues.